These 24 T cell receptor beta chains share one sample of origin, sequenced in a study of vaccination and CD4 T cells after COVID-19. The assay that was used to sequence DNA from cultured CD4+ T cells was the Oncomine TCR Beta short-read assay. A single record per CDR3 protein comes from TCRdb applying MiXCR to the PCR reads. The profile covers approximately 20,000 distinct CDR3 sequences, with about 39% appearing a single time and roughly 5% taken by the ten largest. The sample's treatment: approximately 9-day PBMC culture with coronavirus spike peptide pools or control peptides (ViraFEST assay). The antigens these receptors bind are not known. The sample here was CD4+ T cells from blood, cultured in vitro, taken before SARS-CoV-2 vaccination. All receptors come from a human donor who had recovered from COVID-19.

This clonotype came up a few times. The chain is built from TRBV6-2 or TRBV6-3 and TRBJ2-1; a possible D gene is TRBD2 (6 bases). V lost 5 bases, J lost 10 bases, and 12 bases lay in between. Germline lookup yields CDR1 MNHEY and CDR2 SVGEGT. The CDR3 is 12 amino acids. CDR3 in amino acids: CASSQLAREQFF. The DNA of the CDR3 is TGTGCCAGCAGTCAGCTAGCGCGGGAGCAGTTCTTC.

The genes are TRBV19 and TRBJ2-6; D is perhaps TRBD1 (5 bases). CDR3 size: 14 residues. Trimming cost V 4 bases and J 4 bases, with 8 bases left between them. Per the germline V gene, CDR1 is LNHDA and CDR2 is SQIVND (reference sequence). The CDR3 sequence: CASSTRTGANVLTF. In DNA form, the CDR3 reads TGTGCCAGTAGTACAAGGACAGGGGCCAACGTCCTGACTTTC. The whole variable domain, filled in from reference TRBV19 and TRBJ2-6, reads DGGITQSPKYLFRKEGQNVTLSCEQNLNHDAMYWYRQDPGQGLRLIYYSQIVNDFQKGDIAEGYSVSREKKESFPLTVTSAQKNPTAFYLCASSTRTGANVLTFGAGSRLTVL.

The chain links TRBV27 to TRBJ1-2; TRBD1 aligns across 9 bases. V gave up 2 bases and J gave up 3 bases; unmatched junction bases: 1. Germline loops: CDR1 MNHEY, CDR2 SMNVEV (reference sequence). The CDR3 extends over 14 amino acids. CDR3 sequence: CASSLTGGDYGYTF. CDR3 sequence (DNA): TGTGCCAGCAGTTTAACAGGGGGCGACTATGGCTACACCTTC.

This clonotype was seen more than once but under ten times. This chain connects TRBV6-1 to TRBJ1-2; D is possibly TRBD1 (5 bases). Germline V lookup: CDR1 MNHNS, CDR2 SASEGT. The CDR3 runs to 14 residues. Trimming stripped 5 bases from V and 6 bases from J, with 16 bases between. The CDR3 reads CASSNTAWGDGYTF. The CDR3 nucleotides read TGTGCCAGCAGTAACACCGCCTGGGGGGATGGCTACACCTTC.

This chain links TRBV12-5 with TRBJ2-3; the match to TRBD1 covers 8 bases. Germline V gene sequence: CDR1 LGHNT, CDR2 FRNRAP. CDR3 length equals 15 residues. J lost 1 base, V lost 3 bases, and 3 bases had no gene match. The CDR3 loop reads CASGLSGGRTDTQYF. The CDR3 nucleotides read TGTGCTAGTGGTTTATCAGGGGGCCGCACAGATACGCAGTATTTT.

The rearrangement links TRBV20-1 to TRBJ2-2; D unresolved. Germline V gives CDR1 DFQATT, CDR2 SNEGSKA (reference sequence). The CDR3 runs to 16 residues. V lost 0 bases and J 7 bases, leaving 18 bases between the germline ends. This CDR3 is CSARDLKLEAFGELFF. The DNA of the CDR3 is TGCAGTGCTAGAGATCTGAAGCTGGAAGCCTTCGGGGAGCTGTTTTTT.

This clonotype was observed a few times. The gene calls are TRBV6-5 and TRBJ1-1; D remains ambiguous. This CDR3 has 14 amino acids. V lost 2 bases and J 2 bases, leaving 9 bases between the germline ends. The germline V gene encodes CDR1 MNHEY and CDR2 SVGAGI. The CDR3 nucleotides read TGTGCCAGCAGTTACGTAGGGAGAAACACTGAAGCTTTCTTT. It codes for CASSYVGRNTEAFF.

This clonotype was recorded a few times. V is TRBV6-1 and J is TRBJ1-5; 7 bases line up with TRBD1. This CDR3 contains 15 residues. The V and J ends lost 8 bases and 7 bases, in that order; junction bases with no gene match: 14. Germline CDR1 MNHNS, CDR2 SASEGT. CDR3 sequence (DNA): TGTGCCAGCTCTTCTGGGGCAGGGGGGGTCCAGCCCCAGCATTTT. This sequence encodes CASSSGAGGVQPQHF.

This clonotype has only one observation. The CDR3 is CASSPRLRGRNTGELFF. The DNA for the CDR3 is TGCGCCAGCAGCCCGAGACTTAGGGGGCGGAACACCGGGGAGCTGTTTTTT. The chain is built from TRBV5-1 and TRBJ2-2; the match to TRBD1 covers 7 bases. V was pared by 4 bases and J by 1 base, with 10 bases of the junction left unmatched. This CDR3 contains 17 residues. From germline, CDR1 is SGHRS and CDR2 YFSETQ.

The gene calls are TRBV11-2 and TRBJ2-7, with a tentative D call TRBD1 (6 bases). Deletions cut 1 base from V and 3 bases from J, with 7 bases between. Germline V CDR1 and CDR2: SGHAT, FQNNGV. The CDR3 spans 13 residues. Written as DNA, the CDR3 is TGTGCCAGCAGCTTAGTACAGGGCTACGAGCAGTACTTC. Protein product: CASSLVQGYEQYF.

This clonotype was detected a few times. V and J are TRBV20-1 and TRBJ1-6, with 8 positions matching TRBD1. The germline CDR1 and CDR2 sequences are DFQATT and SNEGSKA (reference sequence). The CDR3 runs to 13 residues. J lost 8 bases, V lost 0 bases, and 0 bases had no gene match. The CDR3 nucleotides are TGCAGTGCTAGAGAGACAGGGGATTCACCCCTCCACTTT. The encoded protein is CSARETGDSPLHF.

The chain recombines TRBV4-1 with TRBJ2-3; TRBD2 aligns across 11 bases. Trimming removed 1 base from V and 0 bases from J; junction bases left unmatched: 6. CDR3 length: 18 residues. Germline CDR1 is MGHRA and CDR2 is YSYEKL. As DNA, the CDR3 is TGCGCCAGCAGCCAAGGGGGAATAGCGGGGGGGAGCACAGATACGCAGTATTTT. Its protein product is CASSQGGIAGGSTDTQYF.

V usage is TRBV28 and J usage is TRBJ1-1, with TRBD1 identical over 7 bases. This CDR3 is 14 amino acids long. Germline V lookup: CDR1 MDHEN, CDR2 SYDVKM. The V segment lost 6 bases and the J segment 11 bases; nucleotides outside the gene matches: 15. For the CDR3, the DNA is TGTGCCAGCAGCACCACCCCCAGGGGGGGGGAGGCTTTCTTT. Encoded protein: CASSTTPRGGEAFF.

This clonotype was recorded only once. The chain couples TRBV2 to TRBJ1-1; no clear D gene. Germline CDR1 and CDR2: SNHLY and FYNNEI. This CDR3 has 11 residues. The V end lost 6 bases, the J end lost 8 bases, and 10 bases lay between the germline ends. The CDR3 sequence: CASRLSLEAFF. CDR3 DNA sequence: TGTGCCAGCAGACTATCGCTAGAAGCTTTCTTT.

Only a few counts were recorded for this clonotype. V is TRBV19 and J is TRBJ2-3, with 8 positions matching TRBD2. Germline CDR1 is LNHDA and CDR2 is SQIVND (reference sequence). After removal of 3 bases from V and 1 base from J, the junction contained 9 bases not matched to a gene. The CDR3 spans 17 residues. The CDR3 DNA sequence: TGTGCCAGTAGTATTGGTGCGGGAGGACGGGGCACAGATACGCAGTATTTT. As protein: CASSIGAGGRGTDTQYF. Looking up the rest from reference TRBV19 and TRBJ2-3 gives the full variable domain: DGGITQSPKYLFRKEGQNVTLSCEQNLNHDAMYWYRQDPGQGLRLIYYSQIVNDFQKGDIAEGYSVSREKKESFPLTVTSAQKNPTAFYLCASSIGAGGRGTDTQYFGPGTRLTVL.

The chain carries TRBV7-9 and TRBJ1-1; no definite D call. CDR1 and CDR2 (germline): SEHNR, FQNEAQ (reference sequence). Between the trimmed V and J ends, which lost 1 base and 5 bases, there was a span of 8 bases. The CDR3 consists of 13 residues. This CDR3 reads CASSLDLGTEAFF. CDR3 in DNA: TGTGCCAGCAGCTTAGACTTAGGGACTGAAGCTTTCTTT. Complete variable domain (other parts from reference TRBV7-9 and TRBJ1-1): DTGVSQNPRHKITKRGQNVTFRCDPISEHNRLYWYRQTLGQGPEFLTYFQNEAQLEKSRLLSDRFSAERPKGSFSTLEIQRTEQGDSAMYLCASSLDLGTEAFFGQGTRLTVV.

This clonotype has more than one count but fewer than ten. This chain joins TRBV5-1 and TRBJ2-3; D may be TRBD1 (6 bases). V gave up 4 bases and J gave up 2 bases, with 23 bases separating them. Germline CDR1 reads SGHRS; CDR2 reads YFSETQ. The CDR3 extends over 18 amino acids. CDR3 protein: CASSNGLTTGIHTDTQYF. CDR3 nucleotides: TGCGCCAGCAGCAACGGCCTTACGACAGGAATCCACACAGATACGCAGTATTTT.

This sequence joins TRBV11-2 and TRBJ1-1; the match to TRBD1 covers 12 bases. Trimming cost V 3 bases and J 6 bases; bases outside gene matches: 5. The CDR3 covers 15 residues. Germline V CDR1 and CDR2: SGHAT, FQNNGV. CDR3 residues: CASSLGQGAIAEAFF. The CDR3 DNA is TGTGCCAGCAGCTTGGGACAGGGGGCCATCGCTGAAGCTTTCTTT. Drawing the rest from reference TRBV11-2 and TRBJ1-1, the complete variable domain is EAGVAQSPRYKIIEKRQSVAFWCNPISGHATLYWYQQILGQGPKLLIQFQNNGVVDDSQLPKDRFSAERLKGVDSTLKIQPAKLEDSAVYLCASSLGQGAIAEAFFGQGTRLTVV.

This chain uses TRBV12-3 or TRBV12-4 with TRBJ1-5; D unclear. The CDR3 is made up of 12 amino acids. The V end lost 7 bases, the J end lost 1 base, and 5 bases lay between the germline ends. The CDR3 region has the DNA TGTGCCAGCACAACCAGCAATCAGCCCCAGCATTTT. It encodes CASTTSNQPQHF.

This chain connects TRBV11-3 to TRBJ2-7, with a possible D match to TRBD2 (5 bases). V lost 3 bases and J 0 bases, leaving 15 bases between the germline ends. This CDR3 has 16 amino acids. Germline loops: CDR1 SGHNT, CDR2 YENEEA. The DNA for the CDR3 is TGTGCCAGCAGCTTTGCGCCTGGAGGCAGCTCCTACGAGCAGTACTTC. It translates to CASSFAPGGSSYEQYF.

This clonotype has only one observation. V is TRBV12-5 and J is TRBJ1-5, with 9 bases aligning to TRBD1. The CDR3 is 15 residues long. With V trimmed by 4 bases and J by 7 bases, 8 bases remained unmatched. Germline-derived CDR1 and CDR2 are LGHNT and FRNRAP. The CDR3 loop reads CASGSPGQGYQPQHF. The CDR3 region has the DNA TGTGCTAGTGGTTCCCCGGGACAGGGCTACCAGCCCCAGCATTTT.

V is TRBV19 and J is TRBJ2-7; weak D call: TRBD2 (6 bases). This CDR3 is 15 amino acids long. Trimming stripped 1 base from V and 5 bases from J, with 15 bases between. CDR1 and CDR2 (germline): LNHDA, SQIVND (reference sequence). The CDR3 region is CASSIVEGGKNEQYF. The CDR3 bases are TGTGCCAGTAGTATAGTGGAGGGAGGTAAGAACGAGCAGTACTTC.

The chain links TRBV10-3 to TRBJ1-3; the D gene is possibly TRBD1 (5 bases). The germline V gene has CDR1 ENHRY and CDR2 SYGVKD. Trimming took off 11 bases at V and 0 bases at J, with 29 bases between the two ends. The CDR3 is 19 residues long. CDR3 in DNA: TGTGCCGCATCTCGGGGGACCCATGTAGGGAGCCTCTCTGGAAACACCATATATTTT. This translates into CAASRGTHVGSLSGNTIYF.

Only a few counts were recorded for this clonotype. The V call is TRBV7-3, the J call TRBJ2-2; 14 positions agree with TRBD2. The CDR3 is made up of 16 amino acids. The V segment lost 5 bases and the J segment 6 bases; nucleotides outside the gene matches: 5. Germline CDR1 reads SGHTA; CDR2 reads FQGTGA. Here the CDR3 DNA reads TGTGCCAGCAGCCTGGGACTAGCGGGAGCGGCCGGGGAGCTGTTTTTT. It codes for CASSLGLAGAAGELFF.